This TCR beta chain was documented in a study of T-cell reconstitution after alpha-beta-depleted transplantation in children. During its preparation, the TCRbeta library received unique molecular identifiers. TCRdb reprocessed the PCR reads via MiXCR and lists one record per CDR3 protein. Altogether 200,000 or so distinct CDR3 sequences are present, approximately 6% being singletons, with the ten largest covering around 4.4%. Findings and caveats of the study: It was surviving recipient T cells and thymic progenitors that gave some patients high TCRbeta diversity at day 60. The main origin of T-cell counts and diversity one year after transplant was newly produced T cells. As was reported, about two months after transplant, alpha-beta T cells came from several hundred expanded graft clones.

V was clipped by 7 bases and J by 3 bases; unmatched bases: 6. This CDR3 contains 13 residues. Germline-derived CDR1 and CDR2 are SNHLY and FYNNEI. This clonotype was counted at least ten times. Its target is unknown. The origin of this receptor is a girl less than two years old with combined immunodeficiency, due to receive a stem cell transplant. Sample: PBMCs, taken before TCRalphabeta/CD19-depleted stem cell transplant. This rearrangement joins TRBV2 to TRBJ2-7; 7 nucleotides align to TRBD2. CDR3 nucleotide sequence: TGTGCCAGCACCTGGCGGGGGAGCTACGAGCAGTACTTC. This translates into CASTWRGSYEQYF.